This T cell receptor beta chain was recovered during a study of CD8 T cells in ankylosing spondylitis. Whole-study results and caveats: A TCR beta motif of roughly eight highly homologous variants appeared characteristic of ankylosing spondylitis blood. Disease-associated clonotypes exhibited CD8+ identity and were relatively infrequent in peripheral blood. Reportedly, matched ankylosing spondylitis synovial fluid was significantly enriched for disease-linked clones.

TCR beta libraries were made by quantitative 5'-RACE with molecular barcodes. TCRdb fed the 5' RACE reads into MiXCR, producing one record per CDR3 protein. The sample yields roughly 440,000 distinct CDR3 sequences, 15% to 20% seen once. This clonotype was recorded many times. Its matching antigen is unknown. The clonotype originates from a male donor with ankylosing spondylitis. Sequencing was performed on blood, either unsorted or a sorted T cell fraction (not recorded which).

This CDR3 is CASSFSGGVTEAFF. The CDR3 DNA sequence: TGCGCCAGCAGTTTCTCAGGGGGTGTCACTGAAGCTTTCTTT. The V call is TRBV10-2, the J call TRBJ1-1, with TRBD1 identical over 7 bases. Germline lookup yields CDR1 WSHSY and CDR2 SAAADI. The CDR3 length is 14 residues. The trim removed 5 bases at V and 4 bases at J, leaving 7 bases unmatched.